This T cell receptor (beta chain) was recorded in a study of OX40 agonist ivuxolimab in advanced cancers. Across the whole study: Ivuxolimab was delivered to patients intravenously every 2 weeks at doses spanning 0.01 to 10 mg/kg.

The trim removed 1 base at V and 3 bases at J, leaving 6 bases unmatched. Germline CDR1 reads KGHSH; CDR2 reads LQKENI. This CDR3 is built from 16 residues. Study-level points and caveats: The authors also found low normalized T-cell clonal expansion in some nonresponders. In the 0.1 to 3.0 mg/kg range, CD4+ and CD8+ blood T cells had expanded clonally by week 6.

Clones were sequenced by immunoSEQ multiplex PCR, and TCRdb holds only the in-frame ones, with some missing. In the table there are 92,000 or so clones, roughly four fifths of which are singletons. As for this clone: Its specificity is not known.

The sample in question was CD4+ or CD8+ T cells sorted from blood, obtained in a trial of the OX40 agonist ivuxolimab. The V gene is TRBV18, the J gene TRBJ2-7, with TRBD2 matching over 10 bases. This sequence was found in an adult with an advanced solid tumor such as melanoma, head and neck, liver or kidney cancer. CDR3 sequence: CASSPRAGTSVYEQYF. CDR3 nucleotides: TGTGCCAGCTCACCACGCGCCGGGACTAGCGTCTACGAGCAGTACTTC.